This entry features one TCR beta chain sequence. Its antigen is undetermined. This entry comes from a study of OX40 agonist ivuxolimab in advanced cancers. Whole-study context: Hepatocellular carcinoma, melanoma, renal cell or head and neck cancer occurred in dose-escalation patients. General study findings and limits: Some patients who did not respond also had low normalized T-cell clonal expansion. Partly responding patients at 0.1-3.0 mg/kg showed some of the smallest clonal expansion. Relative to CD4+ cells, CD8+ T cells on average had more expanded clones.

Generated by immunoSEQ multiplex PCR, the TCRdb table keeps only in-frame clones and is missing some. In the table there are roughly 35,000 clones, approximately 80% of which are singletons. This CDR3 spans 15 amino acids. The V gene end was trimmed by 4 bases and the J gene end by 6 bases; junction bases not matched to a gene: 11. Per the germline V gene, CDR1 is SGHDT and CDR2 is YYEEEE. This TCR was sampled from an adult with an advanced solid tumor such as melanoma, head and neck, liver or kidney cancer. The V and J genes are TRBV5-6 and TRBJ2-7, with 9 bases identical to TRBD1. This material consisted of CD4+ or CD8+ T cells sorted from blood, taken in a trial of the OX40 agonist ivuxolimab. The CDR3 region is CASSRDWTGAAEQYF. The DNA of the CDR3 is TGTGCCAGCAGCAGAGACTGGACAGGGGCGGCCGAGCAGTACTTC. The whole variable domain, remainder taken from reference TRBV5-6 and TRBJ2-7, is DAGVTQSPTHLIKTRGQQVTLRCSPKSGHDTVSWYQQALGQGPQFIFQYYEEEERQRGNFPDRFSGHQFPNYSSELNVNALLLGDSALYLCASSRDWTGAAEQYFGPGTRLTVT.